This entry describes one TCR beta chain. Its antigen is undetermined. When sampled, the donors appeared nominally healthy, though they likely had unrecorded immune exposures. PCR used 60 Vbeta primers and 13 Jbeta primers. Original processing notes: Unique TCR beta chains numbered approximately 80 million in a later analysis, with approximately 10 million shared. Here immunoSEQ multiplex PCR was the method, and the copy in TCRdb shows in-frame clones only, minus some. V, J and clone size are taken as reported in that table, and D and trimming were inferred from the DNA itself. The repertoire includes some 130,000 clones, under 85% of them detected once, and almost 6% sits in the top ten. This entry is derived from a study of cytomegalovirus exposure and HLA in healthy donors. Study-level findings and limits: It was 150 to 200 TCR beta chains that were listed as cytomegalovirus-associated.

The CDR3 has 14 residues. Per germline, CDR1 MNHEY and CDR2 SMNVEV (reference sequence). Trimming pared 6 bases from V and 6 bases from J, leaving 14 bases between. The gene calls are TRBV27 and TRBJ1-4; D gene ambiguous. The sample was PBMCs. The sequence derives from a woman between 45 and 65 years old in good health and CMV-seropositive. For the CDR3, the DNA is TGTGCCAGCAGGGTGGACGGAGGTCATGAAAAACTGTTTTTT. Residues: CASRVDGGHEKLFF.